The 17 T cell receptor beta chains below all came from one sample that was sequenced in a study of T cell responses to AZD1222 COVID-19 vaccine. The table came from immunoSEQ multiplex PCR; TCRdb's copy has only in-frame clones and leaves some out. In the table there are about 180,000 clones, 80% to 90% of which are singletons. This specimen was peripheral blood, taken on day 0 of AZD1222 vaccination. These TCRs come from an adult in good health.

The V call is TRBV2, the J call TRBJ1-2, with D uncertain. Germline CDR1 reads SNHLY; CDR2 reads FYNNEI. The CDR3 is 13 residues long. Trimming stripped 1 base from V and 7 bases from J, with 10 bases between. The CDR3 is CASSEVEVFGYTF. For the CDR3, the DNA is TGTGCCAGCAGTGAAGTGGAGGTATTTGGCTACACCTTC.

The gene calls are TRBV30 and TRBJ2-7; D not resolved. Trimming shortened V by 2 bases and J by 2 bases, and 13 bases separated the two germline ends. Germline V CDR1 and CDR2: GTSNPN, SVGIG (reference sequence). There are 14 residues in the CDR3. This chain's CDR3 is CAWSREVPAYEQYF. CDR3 DNA sequence: TGTGCCTGGAGTCGAGAGGTTCCCGCCTACGAGCAGTACTTC.

This chain joins TRBV11-3 and TRBJ2-1; the D gene is possibly TRBD2 (6 bases). Trimming removed 5 bases at V and 6 bases at J, with 11 bases between. The CDR3 runs 13 residues. The V gene's germline CDR1 is SGHNT and CDR2 YENEEA. In DNA, the CDR3 is TGTGCCAGCAGCCGGGACTCAGTCAATGAGCAGTTCTTC. It specifies CASSRDSVNEQFF.

The V and J genes are TRBV4-2 and TRBJ2-1; D call uncertain. Germline assignment: CDR1 LGHNA and CDR2 YNFKEQ. The V gene lost 3 bases and the J gene lost 5 bases, with 5 bases spanning the gap. CDR3 length: 12 amino acids. CDR3 in DNA: TGTGCCAGCAGCCATGACGACAATGAGCAGTTCTTC. Residues: CASSHDDNEQFF.

Of note for this clone: The same CDR3 can be traced to other DNA sequences in this sample. The rearrangement joins TRBV27 to TRBJ1-2, with 9 bases identical to TRBD1. Germline loops: CDR1 MNHEY, CDR2 SMNVEV (reference sequence). J lost 5 bases, V lost 6 bases, and 7 bases had no gene match. The CDR3 loop spans 14 amino acids. The CDR3 loop is CASSPDRGRYGYTF. In DNA form, the CDR3 reads TGTGCCAGCAGCCCGGACAGGGGAAGATATGGCTACACCTTC.

CDR3 protein: CASSDSTGGYNEQFF. The CDR3 DNA is TGTGCCAGCAGTGACTCGACAGGGGGCTACAATGAGCAGTTCTTC. This rearrangement joins TRBV6-4 to TRBJ2-1; 9 positions match TRBD1. The CDR3 runs 15 residues. Per germline, CDR1 MRHNA and CDR2 SNTAGT. Germline trimming cut 0 bases from V and 3 bases from J; bases unmatched to any gene: 0.

The J gene is TRBJ1-1, the V gene TRBV5-1; no clear D. V was cut by 5 bases and J by 1 base, with 15 bases left in between. The CDR3 contains 15 residues. Germline CDR1 is SGHRS and CDR2 is YFSETQ. The CDR3 spells CASRLGLQRNTEAFF. The CDR3 nucleotides are TGCGCCAGCAGGCTTGGGTTACAGAGGAACACTGAAGCTTTCTTT.

The chain carries TRBV27 and TRBJ1-1, with 7 bases aligning to TRBD1. CDR3 length: 14 amino acids. The junction had 12 bases not matched to a gene; V was cut back by 4 bases and J by 10 bases. Germline values: CDR1 MNHEY, CDR2 SMNVEV (reference sequence). CDR3 region: CASSYRGPRQPAFF. In DNA form, the CDR3 reads TGTGCCAGCAGTTACAGGGGACCAAGGCAGCCAGCTTTCTTT.

This chain connects TRBV10-3 to TRBJ2-2, with 9 bases matching TRBD2. The CDR3 length is 17 residues. Germline V CDR1 and CDR2: ENHRY, SYGVKD. Germline trimming cut 3 bases from V and 0 bases from J; bases unmatched to any gene: 5. The CDR3 sequence is CAISDSAGGSNTGELFF. The DNA for the CDR3 is TGTGCCATCAGTGATTCAGCGGGGGGTTCGAACACCGGGGAGCTGTTTTTT.

The chain joins TRBV29-1 to TRBJ2-1, with 14 nucleotides matching TRBD2. This CDR3 contains 17 residues. The V gene end was trimmed by 3 bases and the J gene end by 0 bases; junction bases not matched to a gene: 4. The V gene's germline CDR1 is SQVTM and CDR2 ANQGSEA. Written as DNA, the CDR3 is TGCAGCGTTGAGACTAGCGGGGGGGCCAGCTCCTACAATGAGCAGTTCTTC. Translated, it gives CSVETSGGASSYNEQFF.

The rearrangement joins TRBV18 to TRBJ2-5; 11 bases fit TRBD2. The J segment lost 2 bases and the V segment lost 0 bases, leaving 8 bases of the junction unmatched. This CDR3 has 18 amino acids. Per the germline V gene, CDR1 is KGHSH and CDR2 is LQKENI. The CDR3 nucleotides are TGTGCCAGCTCACCACCGAGCCTCCTAGCGGGGGGTCAAGAGACCCAGTACTTC. This encodes CASSPPSLLAGGQETQYF.

The V gene is TRBV3-1 (or the pseudogene TRBV3-2), the J gene TRBJ2-1; perhaps TRBD2 as D (5 bases). This CDR3 has 15 amino acids. Trimming removed 1 base at V and 2 bases at J, with 9 bases between. From germline, CDR1 is LGHDT and CDR2 YNNKEL (reference sequence). The CDR3 coding sequence is TGTGCCAGCAGCCAAGTCGGACTGGCCTACAATGAGCAGTTCTTC. Encoded protein: CASSQVGLAYNEQFF.

The chain carries TRBV28 and TRBJ1-1; maybe TRBD1 (5 bases). This CDR3 spans 13 amino acids. Trimming left V 6 bases short and J 4 bases short, with 12 bases between. In germline, CDR1 is MDHEN, CDR2 SYDVKM. CDR3 nucleotides: TGTGCCAGCAGCCGGGGGGGTAGCACTGAAGCTTTCTTT. Translation gives CASSRGGSTEAFF.

V gene TRBV19 combines with J gene TRBJ2-6; 11 bases are shared with TRBD1. Per the germline V gene, CDR1 is LNHDA and CDR2 is SQIVND (reference sequence). Losses at the gene ends were 8 bases for V and 8 bases for J; bases not matched to a gene: 11. The CDR3 contains 16 residues. CDR3 sequence (DNA): TGTGCCAGTGTTCCCGGGACAGGGGGAGTTACCAACGTCCTGACTTTC. Translated, it gives CASVPGTGGVTNVLTF. Full variable domain (outside the CDR3, taken from reference TRBV19 and TRBJ2-6): DGGITQSPKYLFRKEGQNVTLSCEQNLNHDAMYWYRQDPGQGLRLIYYSQIVNDFQKGDIAEGYSVSREKKESFPLTVTSAQKNPTAFYLCASVPGTGGVTNVLTFGAGSRLTVL.

The chain links TRBV7-3 to TRBJ2-1; possibly TRBD1 for D (6 bases). Trimming cost V 4 bases and J 3 bases, with 10 bases left between them. In germline, CDR1 is SGHTA, CDR2 FQGTGA. CDR3 size: 14 residues. CDR3 in DNA: TGTGCCAGCAGCTCGCAGGGGATCTACAATGAGCAGTTCTTC. It translates to CASSSQGIYNEQFF.

The genes are TRBV7-9 and TRBJ2-3; maybe TRBD1 (5 bases). Per the germline V gene, CDR1 is SEHNR and CDR2 is FQNEAQ (reference sequence). V lost 3 bases and J lost 3, with 13 bases in between. This CDR3 contains 15 residues. The CDR3 protein is CASSLFSGQTDTQYF. The CDR3, as DNA: TGTGCCAGCAGCTTGTTTTCAGGGCAGACAGATACGCAGTATTTT.

This clone is a singleton in its sample. The chain uses TRBV9 and TRBJ2-7; D is unresolved. The CDR3 length is 14 residues. V dropped 0 bases and J dropped 2 bases, with 9 bases sitting between them. Germline assignment: CDR1 SGDLS and CDR2 YYNGEE. The CDR3 protein is CASSVDGGAYEQYF. The CDR3 DNA sequence: TGTGCCAGCAGCGTAGACGGCGGTGCCTACGAGCAGTACTTC.